A selection of T cell receptor beta chains follows, all from one sample in a study of T cells in tuberculosis. Assay: immunoSEQ multiplex PCR; the TCRdb copy retains only in-frame clones and omits some. The sample includes tens of thousands of clones, about 96% seen only once; the top ten take 6.2%. The sample comprised PBMCs. Every receptor here comes from a donor aged 5-35 years with latent tuberculosis or without tuberculosis infection. CDR3s include the opening cysteine and the closing phenylalanine or tryptophan. A D gene is named only where the DNA matches it firmly. Size tells how often a clone was seen (once, few, many) or the class of an expanded clone, and some rows leave it out.

d_gene: TRBD1; abundance: NA; j_gene: TRBJ1-1; v_gene: TRBV11-3; CDR3aa: CASSLGPNRGEAFF; CDR3nt: TGTGCCAGCAGCTTAGGGCCGAACAGGGGAGAAGCTTTCTTT
d_gene: NA; abundance: NA; j_gene: TRBJ1-3; v_gene: TRBV5-6; CDR3aa: CASSTMTIQHVSGNTIYF; CDR3nt: TGTGCCAGCAGCACGATGACGATACAGCACGTCTCTGGAAACACCATATATTTT
d_gene: NA; abundance: NA; j_gene: TRBJ1-1; v_gene: TRBV6-4; CDR3aa: CASSPQGNTEAFF; CDR3nt: TGTGCCAGCAGCCCTCAGGGTAACACTGAAGCTTTCTTT
d_gene: TRBD2; abundance: NA; j_gene: TRBJ2-3; v_gene: TRBV5-1; CDR3aa: CASGKAGADTQYF; CDR3nt: TGCGCCAGCGGTAAGGCGGGAGCAGATACGCAGTATTTT
d_gene: NA; abundance: NA; j_gene: TRBJ1-1; v_gene: TRBV7-3; CDR3aa: CASSPRGGQNTEAFF; CDR3nt: TGTGCCAGCAGCCCCCGGGGAGGGCAGAACACTGAAGCTTTCTTT
d_gene: NA; abundance: NA; j_gene: TRBJ1-2; v_gene: TRBV27; CDR3aa: CASTQRAGYGYTF; CDR3nt: TGTGCCAGCACCCAAAGGGCGGGCTATGGCTACACCTTC
d_gene: NA; abundance: NA; j_gene: TRBJ1-5; v_gene: TRBV19; CDR3aa: CASSAAPKNQPQHF; CDR3nt: TGTGCCAGTAGTGCGGCACCGAAGAATCAGCCCCAGCATTTT
d_gene: NA; abundance: once; j_gene: TRBJ1-4; v_gene: TRBV5-1; CDR3aa: CASSPLEEGSVTNEKLFF; CDR3nt: TGCGCCAGCAGCCCCCTTGAGGAGGGTTCCGTGACTAATGAAAAACTGTTTTTT
d_gene: NA; abundance: NA; j_gene: TRBJ1-1; v_gene: TRBV7-9; CDR3aa: CASSLVEDIMNTEAFF; CDR3nt: TGTGCCAGCAGCTTGGTAGAGGACATCATGAACACTGAAGCTTTCTTT
d_gene: TRBD1; abundance: NA; j_gene: TRBJ2-5; v_gene: TRBV11-2; CDR3aa: CASSDYKHRGQETQYF; CDR3nt: TGTGCCAGCAGTGACTACAAACACAGGGGCCAAGAGACCCAGTACTTC
d_gene: NA; abundance: NA; j_gene: TRBJ2-5; v_gene: TRBV27; CDR3aa: CASSFGLGAETQYF; CDR3nt: TGTGCCAGCAGTTTCGGGCTAGGGGCAGAGACCCAGTACTTC
d_gene: NA; abundance: NA; j_gene: TRBJ1-3; v_gene: TRBV15; CDR3aa: CATSRAFGGSSGNTIYF; CDR3nt: TGTGCCACCAGCAGAGCCTTCGGGGGATCCTCTGGAAACACCATATATTTT
d_gene: NA; abundance: NA; j_gene: TRBJ2-1; v_gene: TRBV5-6; CDR3aa: CASSTGLELHEQFF; CDR3nt: TGTGCCAGCAGCACGGGACTGGAGCTACATGAGCAGTTCTTC
d_gene: NA; abundance: NA; j_gene: TRBJ1-2; v_gene: TRBV7-2; CDR3aa: CASSLKHNYGYTF; CDR3nt: TGTGCCAGCAGCTTAAAACACAACTATGGCTACACCTTC
d_gene: NA; abundance: NA; j_gene: TRBJ1-1; v_gene: TRBV6-1; CDR3aa: CASRRSGTEAFF; CDR3nt: TGTGCCAGCAGAAGGTCGGGCACTGAAGCTTTCTTT
d_gene: TRBD1; abundance: NA; j_gene: TRBJ2-7; v_gene: TRBV15; CDR3aa: CATSRERGQGGEQYF; CDR3nt: TGTGCCACCAGCAGAGAGAGGGGACAGGGTGGCGAGCAGTACTTC
d_gene: TRBD1; abundance: NA; j_gene: TRBJ1-1; v_gene: TRBV2; CDR3aa: CASRGGRNTEAFF; CDR3nt: TGTGCCAGCAGAGGGGGCCGGAACACTGAAGCTTTCTTT
d_gene: NA; abundance: NA; j_gene: TRBJ1-1; v_gene: TRBV11-2; CDR3aa: CASSLSPTVSEAFF; CDR3nt: TGTGCCAGCAGCTTAAGCCCGACAGTGTCTGAAGCTTTCTTT
d_gene: TRBD1; abundance: NA; j_gene: TRBJ1-3; v_gene: TRBV28; CDR3aa: CASISSRGPGGNTIYF; CDR3nt: TGTGCCAGCATCTCTAGCAGGGGGCCAGGTGGAAACACCATATATTTT
d_gene: NA; abundance: NA; j_gene: TRBJ2-1; v_gene: TRBV5-6; CDR3aa: CASSPDRSFYNEQFF; CDR3nt: TGTGCCAGCAGCCCGGACAGAAGTTTCTACAATGAGCAGTTCTTC
d_gene: NA; abundance: NA; j_gene: TRBJ2-1; v_gene: TRBV7-3; CDR3aa: CASSLPSGEEQFF; CDR3nt: TGTGCCAGCAGCTTACCGTCTGGGGAGGAGCAGTTCTTC
d_gene: NA; abundance: NA; j_gene: TRBJ2-7; v_gene: TRBV6-5; CDR3aa: CASYTGNDDEQYF; CDR3nt: TGTGCCAGCTATACAGGGAACGATGACGAGCAGTACTTC